The clone carrying this T cell receptor (beta chain) was found many times. Its target is unknown. TCR beta CDR3 region amplification was performed from RNA transcripts. The HTBI primer set served for first-round RT-PCR of the TCR CDR3. A single record per CDR3 protein comes from TCRdb applying MiXCR to the multiplex PCR reads. The sample records over 500,000 distinct CDR3 sequences, 15% to 20% being singletons. This record belongs to a study of T cells in Graves' hyperthyroidism and ophthalmopathy. The wider study: Blood from the periphery was taken at initial diagnosis, before any treatment.

Whole-study results and caveats: Most thyroid clonotypes with frequency above 0.001 were detected in blood.

V lost 6 bases to trimming and J lost 3 bases; unmatched junction nucleotides: 3. The CDR3 spans 14 residues. Germline V lookup: CDR1 DFQATT, CDR2 SNEGSKA (reference sequence). Individuals with ophthalmopathy presented a Clinical Activity Score of at least 3, a NOSPECS grade of at least 4 and a duration under 3 months. Uncontrolled infection, other autoimmune disease, pregnancy and lactation each barred patients from inclusion. The J gene is TRBJ2-7, the V gene TRBV20-1, with 15 bases that match TRBD2. This receptor was taken from a woman in her 30s with Graves' ophthalmopathy. The sequenced material came from blood. For the CDR3, the DNA is TGCAGTGCCCCGGGACTAGCGGGAGGCTACGAGCAGTACTTC. Encoded protein: CSAPGLAGGYEQYF.